This TCR beta chain was observed in a study of cytomegalovirus exposure and HLA in healthy donors. About the study: As released early, the data held 85 million to 95 million unique TCRs from HLA-typed donors.

Study-wide findings and caveats: In a later analysis, a missense DCLRE1C variant was linked to TCR beta V- and J-gene trimming. Earlier analysis yielded a pattern in which most TCR beta V segments were productive about 90% or about 30% of the time. The study assumed roughly uniform donor sequencing depth for presence/absence analyses.

Concerning this clone: Its antigen is as yet unknown.

The CDR3 is 15 amino acids. CDR1 is MNHEY, CDR2 SMNVEV, per germline (reference sequence). It was with 60 Vbeta and 13 Jbeta primers that the PCR ran. Clones were sequenced by immunoSEQ multiplex PCR, and TCRdb holds only the in-frame ones, with some missing. The data hold roughly 140,000 clones, with approximately 77% observed a single time. V is TRBV27 and J is TRBJ2-5; tentatively, D is TRBD2 (5 bases). With the DNA end fitting TRBJ2-7 better, the J assignment may be wrong. The TCR was taken from a man aged 18 to 30 in good health and CMV-seronegative. The source material was PBMCs. The CDR3 loop reads CASSASGSSPYEQYF. The CDR3 nucleotides read TGTGCCAGCAGTGCCTCGGGATCTTCCCCTTACGAGCAGTACTTC.